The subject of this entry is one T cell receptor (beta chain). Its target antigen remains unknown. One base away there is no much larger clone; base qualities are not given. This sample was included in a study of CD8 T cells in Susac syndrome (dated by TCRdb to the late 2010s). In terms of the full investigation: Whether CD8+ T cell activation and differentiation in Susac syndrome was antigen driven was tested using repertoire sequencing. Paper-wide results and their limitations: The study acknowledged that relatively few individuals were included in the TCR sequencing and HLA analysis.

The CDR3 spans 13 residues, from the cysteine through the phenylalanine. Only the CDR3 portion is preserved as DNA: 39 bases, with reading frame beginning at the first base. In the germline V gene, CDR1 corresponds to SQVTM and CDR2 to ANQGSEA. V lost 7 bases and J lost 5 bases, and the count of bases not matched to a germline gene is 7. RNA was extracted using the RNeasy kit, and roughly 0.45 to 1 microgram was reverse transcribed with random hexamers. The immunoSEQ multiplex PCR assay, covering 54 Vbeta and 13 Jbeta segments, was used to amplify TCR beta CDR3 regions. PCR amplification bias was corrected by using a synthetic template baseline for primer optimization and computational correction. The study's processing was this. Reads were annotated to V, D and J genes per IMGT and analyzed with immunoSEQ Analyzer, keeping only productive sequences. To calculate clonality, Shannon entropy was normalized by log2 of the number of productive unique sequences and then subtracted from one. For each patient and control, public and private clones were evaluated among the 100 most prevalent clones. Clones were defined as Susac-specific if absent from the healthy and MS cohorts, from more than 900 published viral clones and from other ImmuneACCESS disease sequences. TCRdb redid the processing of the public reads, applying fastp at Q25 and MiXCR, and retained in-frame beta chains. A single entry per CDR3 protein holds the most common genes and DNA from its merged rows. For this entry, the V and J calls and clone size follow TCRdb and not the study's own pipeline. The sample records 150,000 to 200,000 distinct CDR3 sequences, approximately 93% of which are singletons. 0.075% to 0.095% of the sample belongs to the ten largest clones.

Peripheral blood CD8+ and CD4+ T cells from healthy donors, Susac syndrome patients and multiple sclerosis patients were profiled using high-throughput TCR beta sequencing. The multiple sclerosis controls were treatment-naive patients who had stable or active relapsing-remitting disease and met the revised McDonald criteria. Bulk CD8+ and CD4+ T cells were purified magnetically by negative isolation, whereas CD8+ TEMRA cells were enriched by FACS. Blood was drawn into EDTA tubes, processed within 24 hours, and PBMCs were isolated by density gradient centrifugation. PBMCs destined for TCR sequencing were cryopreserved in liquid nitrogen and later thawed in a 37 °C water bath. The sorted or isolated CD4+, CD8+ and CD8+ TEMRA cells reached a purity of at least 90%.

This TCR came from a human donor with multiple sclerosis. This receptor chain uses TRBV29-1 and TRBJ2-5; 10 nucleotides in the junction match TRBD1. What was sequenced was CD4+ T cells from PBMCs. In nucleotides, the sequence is TGCAGCGCGCGACAGGGGGCAGGGGAGACCCAGTACTTC. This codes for CSARQGAGETQYF.